The table lists the clone carrying this T cell receptor (beta chain) with a few counts. Antigen specificity is unknown. The CDR3 contains 11 residues. Germline lookup yields CDR1 SQVTM and CDR2 ANQGSEA. V was cut by 4 bases and J by 6 bases, with 10 bases left in between. This sample is drawn from a study of CD8 T cells in ankylosing spondylitis. Study conclusions and caveats: For ankylosing spondylitis blood, a TCR beta motif of several highly homologous variants appeared characteristic.

Generation of TCR beta libraries employed quantitative 5'-RACE incorporating molecular barcodes. Using its own MiXCR run on the 5' RACE reads, TCRdb lists one record per CDR3 protein. The sample has about 390,000 distinct CDR3 sequences, 20% to 25% seen once. This rearrangement joins TRBV29-1 to TRBJ2-7, with D uncertain. The TCR comes from a male donor with ankylosing spondylitis. Sequenced input: blood, either unsorted or a sorted T cell fraction (not recorded which). In nucleotides, the CDR3 is TGCAGCGTTGCTGTCTTCCCCGAGCAGTACTTC. Amino acid sequence: CSVAVFPEQYF.